These 9 T cell receptor beta chains share one sample of origin, sequenced in a study of shared clonotypes between healthy human individuals. The naive CD8 population came from CD45RO-negative cells selected for CCR7, without terminally differentiated effector memory CD45RA+ cells. Measured with immunoSEQ multiplex PCR; TCRdb has only the in-frame clones, and not every one. Among around 1,900,000 clones listed, 80% to 95% were seen once. What was sequenced was naive CD8+ T cells from PBMCs. The receptors come from a man between 18 and 29 years old in good health. Some clones in this sample may be carry-over from other donors' samples.

This chain uses TRBV5-6 with TRBJ1-2; 12 nucleotides line up with TRBD1. The trim removed 5 bases at V and 4 bases at J, leaving 12 bases unmatched. Germline V gene lookup returns CDR1 SGHDT and CDR2 YYEEEE. This CDR3 is built from 17 residues. The CDR3 DNA follows: TGTGCCAGCAGTCCACCCGGGACAGGGGGCTTTGGCTATGGCTACACCTTC. Amino acid sequence: CASSPPGTGGFGYGYTF.

CDR3 loop: CVGSPGDTGELFF. The CDR3 coding sequence is TGTGTCGGAAGCCCCGGCGACACCGGGGAGCTGTTTTTT. This chain connects TRBV7-9 to TRBJ2-2; D uncertain. CDR3 length: 13 amino acids. CDR1 and CDR2 from the germline V gene are SEHNR and FQNEAQ (reference sequence).

V and J are TRBV19 and TRBJ2-7, with D uncertain. This CDR3 has 13 amino acids. V was clipped by 5 bases and J by 7 bases, with 15 bases between them. Per germline, CDR1 LNHDA and CDR2 SQIVND (reference sequence). CDR3 residues: CASSLRTLGEQYF. In nucleotides, the CDR3 is TGTGCCAGTAGTCTAAGGACCCTTGGGGAGCAGTACTTC.

This chain links TRBV6-5 with TRBJ2-3; TRBD1 agrees at 7 bases. CDR3 size: 14 residues. The V gene end was trimmed by 10 bases and the J gene end by 2 bases; junction bases not matched to a gene: 9. Germline V gene lookup returns CDR1 MNHEY and CDR2 SVGAGI. The CDR3 sequence: CATQQGLNTDTQYF. The CDR3 nucleotides are TGTGCCACCCAACAGGGGCTAAACACAGATACGCAGTATTTT.

The chain links TRBV30 to TRBJ1-2; D is possibly TRBD1 (6 bases). CDR1 and CDR2 from the germline V gene are GTSNPN and SVGIG (reference sequence). The V end was cut by 2 bases, the J end by 3 bases, with 10 bases between. The CDR3 has 13 residues. The CDR3 reads CAWSFGGYYGYTF. CDR3 DNA sequence: TGTGCCTGGAGTTTTGGGGGCTACTATGGCTACACCTTC. Using reference TRBV30 and TRBJ1-2 for the parts outside the CDR3, the full variable domain is SQTIHQWPATLVQPVGSPLSLECTVEGTSNPNLYWYRQAAGRGLQLLFYSVGIGQISSEVPQNLSASRPQDRQFILSSKKLLLSDSGFYLCAWSFGGYYGYTFGSGTRLTVV.

The rearrangement uses TRBV19 and TRBJ2-5; no reliable D call. CDR1 and CDR2 from the germline V gene are LNHDA and SQIVND (reference sequence). V dropped 5 bases and J dropped 5 bases, with 12 bases sitting between them. The CDR3 has 13 amino acids. In DNA form, the CDR3 reads TGTGCCAGTAGTGTGATTGGTGGGGAGACCCAGTACTTC. This codes for CASSVIGGETQYF.

The chain joins TRBV9 to TRBJ2-7; possibly TRBD1 or TRBD2 for D (5 bases each). Deletions cut 0 bases from V and 6 bases from J, with 19 bases between. The CDR3 has 16 amino acids. Germline V gene data show CDR1 as SGDLS and CDR2 as YYNGEE. CDR3 sequence reads: CASSVAVGELESEQYF. CDR3 DNA: TGTGCCAGCAGCGTAGCTGTGGGGGAGCTGGAGTCCGAGCAGTACTTC.

This clone has a handful of counts. The rearrangement joins TRBV9 to TRBJ1-5; tentative D call: TRBD1 (5 bases). Trimming shortened V by 0 bases and J by 1 base, and 11 bases separated the two germline ends. Germline V CDR1 and CDR2: SGDLS, YYNGEE. The CDR3 covers 16 residues. CDR3 region: CASSVARGGSNQPQHF. The CDR3 DNA is TGTGCCAGCAGCGTAGCTAGGGGAGGGAGCAATCAGCCCCAGCATTTT.

The chain has TRBV6-5 and TRBJ2-7; no clear D. The germline V and J ends were trimmed by 2 bases and 3 bases, with 8 bases remaining between them. The length of the CDR3 is 13 residues. The germline V gene has CDR1 MNHEY and CDR2 SVGAGI. This chain's CDR3 is CASSYARYYEQYF. CDR3 bases: TGTGCCAGCAGTTACGCCCGCTACTACGAGCAGTACTTC.